The present entry profiles one T cell receptor beta chain with its context. As processed by the authors: Nucleated cell number was recorded as an estimate derived from reference gene primer amplification. The method was immunoSEQ multiplex PCR; TCRdb's version includes in-frame clones alone and lacks a portion of them. The DNA was the basis for D and trimming; V, J and clone size are from that table. Seen here are some 80,000 clones, roughly 80% observed once, and the top ten hold approximately 39%. The data were taken from a study of blood T cell repertoires in COVID-19. Across the whole study: COVID-19 samples, acute and convalescent, were from the United States, Italy and Spain. The analysed material was cDNA or gDNA that came from T cells, B-cell-depleted T cells, or PBMCs.

V lost 7 bases and J lost 1, with 11 bases in between. The CDR3 is made up of 14 amino acids. CDR1 is MNHEY and CDR2 is SVGAGI in the germline V gene. Material for sequencing was peripheral blood. The genes are TRBV6-5 and TRBJ1-5; perhaps TRBD1 as D (5 bases). The TCR sequence derives from a woman aged 65 to 85 with acute or convalescent COVID-19. The CDR3 sequence: CASKTGSSNQPQHF. The CDR3 DNA is TGTGCCAGCAAAACAGGATCAAGCAATCAGCCCCAGCATTTT.